This passage covers 28 T cell receptor beta chains from one sample sequenced in a study of OX40 agonist ivuxolimab in advanced cancers. Sequencing was performed with immunoSEQ multiplex PCR; in TCRdb, only in-frame clones are kept and a portion is missing. This table holds tens of thousands of clones, more than 75% found once. Sequencing used CD4+ or CD8+ T cells sorted from blood, obtained in a trial of the OX40 agonist ivuxolimab. The origin of the receptors is an adult with an advanced solid tumor such as melanoma, head and neck, liver or kidney cancer.

The V gene is TRBV6-1, the J gene TRBJ2-1, with 7 bases fitting TRBD2. The V and J ends lost 2 bases and 1 base, in that order; junction bases with no gene match: 11. The CDR3 consists of 18 residues. Per germline, CDR1 MNHNS and CDR2 SASEGT. In DNA, the CDR3 is TGTGCCAGCAGTGAACCACCGGGCGGGGGAGGTTCCTACAATGAGCAGTTCTTC. It is translated as CASSEPPGGGGSYNEQFF.

The chain joins TRBV7-9 to TRBJ2-5, with D uncertain. Germline CDR1 SEHNR, CDR2 FQNEAQ (reference sequence). This CDR3 is 16 amino acids long. Trimming pared 0 bases from V and 2 bases from J, leaving 13 bases between. CDR3 loop: CASSLAYVAVQETQYF. The CDR3 coding sequence is TGTGCCAGCAGCTTAGCATACGTTGCGGTACAAGAGACCCAGTACTTC.

This clone was counted a few times. CDR3 in amino acids: CASRRTTDTQYF. The CDR3 DNA sequence: TGCGCCAGCCGGAGAACCACAGATACGCAGTATTTT. The chain uses TRBV5-1 and TRBJ2-3; no firm D call. This CDR3 contains 12 residues. The V gene lost 7 bases and the J gene lost 2 bases, with 8 bases spanning the gap. The germline V gene has CDR1 SGHRS and CDR2 YFSETQ.

The rearrangement links TRBV30 to TRBJ2-5; D uncertain. With 0 bases removed from V and 2 bases from J, the gap between germline ends came to 16 bases. The CDR3 loop spans 16 amino acids. Germline V gene data show CDR1 as GTSNPN and CDR2 as SVGIG (reference sequence). CDR3 in amino acids: CAWSVGILGSQETQYF. CDR3 coding DNA: TGTGCCTGGAGTGTTGGGATTTTGGGGTCACAAGAGACCCAGTACTTC.

This clone has only a few counts. The chain has TRBV28 and TRBJ2-7, with 10 bases that match TRBD1. CDR1 is MDHEN, CDR2 SYDVKM, per germline. The trim removed 4 bases at V and 3 bases at J, leaving 6 bases unmatched. This CDR3 is 15 amino acids long. The CDR3: CASSSPGTGDYEQYF. The CDR3 DNA sequence: TGTGCCAGCAGTTCCCCCGGGACAGGGGACTACGAGCAGTACTTC.

The chain couples TRBV9 to TRBJ2-2, with no clear D. In germline, CDR1 is SGDLS, CDR2 YYNGEE. This CDR3 region has 15 residues. Trimming cost V 4 bases and J 6 bases, with 16 bases left between them. CDR3 DNA: TGTGCCAGCAGCCCCAGACGGACCCTAGCCGGGGAGCTGTTTTTT. As protein: CASSPRRTLAGELFF. Complete variable domain (other parts from reference TRBV9 and TRBJ2-2): DSGVTQTPKHLITATGQRVTLRCSPRSGDLSVYWYQQSLDQGLQFLIQYYNGEERAKGNILERFSAQQFPDLHSELNLSSLELGDSALYFCASSPRRTLAGELFFGEGSRLTVL.

In DNA, the CDR3 is TGTGCCAGTAGTATAATGGCTATCGGGACAGGGGGCAATCAGCCCCAGCATTTT. Its translation is CASSIMAIGTGGNQPQHF. This chain links TRBV19 with TRBJ1-5, with TRBD1 matching 10 bases. Trimming took 2 bases from V and 2 from J; bases not matched to a gene: 9. Germline CDR1 reads LNHDA; CDR2 reads SQIVND (reference sequence). There are 18 residues in the CDR3.

The chain combines TRBV28 with TRBJ1-3, with D possibly being TRBD1 (5 bases). The CDR3 totals 16 residues. Trimming removed 3 bases at V and 4 bases at J, with 16 bases between. The V gene's germline CDR1 is MDHEN and CDR2 SYDVKM. The DNA for the CDR3 is TGTGCCAGCAGTTTTGGGGACTCAGCCGCCGGAAACACCATATATTTT. Translation gives CASSFGDSAAGNTIYF.

The J gene is TRBJ1-1, the V gene TRBV6-5; TRBD1 agrees at 7 bases. The CDR3 extends over 14 amino acids. Germline V CDR1 and CDR2: MNHEY, SVGAGI. The V gene end was trimmed by 5 bases and the J gene end by 6 bases; junction bases not matched to a gene: 9. Written as DNA, the CDR3 is TGTGCCAGCAGTACCCTACGACAGGGTGCTGAAGCTTTCTTT. Encoded protein: CASSTLRQGAEAFF.

This chain uses TRBV18 with TRBJ2-3; tentatively, D is TRBD1 (5 bases). CDR3 length: 15 residues. V was pared by 2 bases and J by 1 base, with 10 bases between. Germline V gene sequence: CDR1 KGHSH, CDR2 LQKENI. The CDR3 region is CASSPTGQGTDTQYF. CDR3 sequence (DNA): TGTGCCAGCTCACCAACAGGACAAGGCACAGATACGCAGTATTTT.

This clone was seen only once. V usage is TRBV18 and J usage is TRBJ2-1, with D unresolved. V was shortened by 2 bases and J by 2 bases, with 13 bases between the two germline ends. This CDR3 is 16 amino acids long. Per the germline V gene, CDR1 is KGHSH and CDR2 is LQKENI. CDR3 coding DNA: TGTGCCAGCTCACCATTTGTTACCGCCACCTACAATGAGCAGTTCTTC. It encodes CASSPFVTATYNEQFF. Together with reference TRBV18 and TRBJ2-1, the CDR3 gives the full variable domain: NAGVMQNPRHLVRRRGQEARLRCSPMKGHSHVYWYRQLPEEGLKFMVYLQKENIIDESGMPKERFSAEFPKEGPSILRIQQVVRGDSAAYFCASSPFVTATYNEQFFGPGTRLTVL.

The count of this clone is one. The genes are TRBV5-4 and TRBJ1-4; no clear D. V shed 3 bases and J shed 5 bases, with 14 bases lying between them. The CDR3 totals 15 residues. Looked up from germline, CDR1 is SGHNT and CDR2 is YYREEE (reference sequence). The DNA for the CDR3 is TGTGCCAGCAGCTCAGACCCGACCGGCAATGAAAAACTGTTTTTT. Residues: CASSSDPTGNEKLFF. Drawing the rest from reference TRBV5-4 and TRBJ1-4, the complete variable domain is ETGVTQSPTHLIKTRGQQVTLRCSSQSGHNTVSWYQQALGQGPQFIFQYYREEENGRGNFPPRFSGLQFPNYSSELNVNALELDDSALYLCASSSDPTGNEKLFFGSGTQLSVL.

The gene calls are TRBV28 and TRBJ1-6, with D perhaps TRBD1 (6 bases). V lost 6 bases and J lost 6, with 12 bases in between. Germline V gene lookup returns CDR1 MDHEN and CDR2 SYDVKM. The CDR3 is made up of 14 amino acids. This CDR3 is CASRIGTINSPLHF. The CDR3 DNA reads TGTGCCAGCAGGATCGGGACAATTAATTCACCCCTCCACTTT. Using reference TRBV28 and TRBJ1-6 for the parts outside the CDR3, the full variable domain is DVKVTQSSRYLVKRTGEKVFLECVQDMDHENMFWYRQDPGLGLRLIYFSYDVKMKEKGDIPEGYSVSREKKERFSLILESASTNQTSMYLCASRIGTINSPLHFGNGTRLTVT.

This chain connects TRBV5-6 to TRBJ2-5; 7 positions agree with TRBD2. Germline CDR1 reads SGHDT; CDR2 reads YYEEEE. V lost 0 bases, J lost 1 base, and 3 bases stayed unmatched. The CDR3 has 15 residues. The CDR3 loop is CASSLEAGAQETQYF. For the CDR3, the DNA is TGTGCCAGCAGCTTGGAGGCGGGAGCCCAAGAGACCCAGTACTTC.

This clone was seen ten or more times. Additional DNA sequences in this sample encode the identical CDR3. The chain employs TRBV27 and TRBJ2-5; D not certain. The CDR3 sequence is 11 residues long. Germline V gene lookup returns CDR1 MNHEY and CDR2 SMNVEV (reference sequence). With 4 bases removed from V and 1 base from J, the gap between germline ends came to 1 base. CDR3 DNA sequence: TGTGCCAGCAGTTCCCAAGAGACCCAGTACTTC. This gives the protein CASSSQETQYF.

This sequence joins TRBV15 and TRBJ2-7; D uncertain. CDR3 size: 13 residues. The V gene lost 0 bases and the J gene lost 2 bases, with 5 bases spanning the gap. Germline CDR1 LNHNV, CDR2 YYDKDF (reference sequence). CDR3 coding DNA: TGTGCCACCAGCAGAGATTTGCCCTACGAGCAGTACTTC. It yields the protein CATSRDLPYEQYF.

The chain uses TRBV2 and TRBJ2-2; 9 bases map to TRBD2. Germline-derived CDR1 and CDR2 are SNHLY and FYNNEI. V lost 1 base to trimming and J lost 6 bases; unmatched junction nucleotides: 6. The CDR3 covers 16 residues. The CDR3 spells CASSEVGGRAPGELFF. For the CDR3, the DNA is TGTGCCAGCAGTGAAGTTGGCGGGAGGGCCCCCGGGGAGCTGTTTTTT.

This rearrangement joins TRBV1 to TRBJ1-4; whether TRBD1, the table's D call, matches the DNA was not checked. TRBV1 corresponds to a pseudogene. CDR3 size: 15 residues. CDR3 DNA: TGCACCAGCAGCCAAGGGACAGGGGGCAATGAAAAACTGTTTTTT. This gives the protein CTSSQGTGGNEKLFF.

This clone was picked up one time. The rearrangement links TRBV2 to TRBJ1-2, with 7 bases lining up with TRBD1. This CDR3 comprises 15 residues. The V gene's germline CDR1 is SNHLY and CDR2 FYNNEI. V lost 8 bases, J lost 4 bases, and 13 bases stayed unmatched. The CDR3 DNA reads TGTGCCAGCCTTAGTGACAGGGTGAATCTCTATGGCTACACCTTC. This sequence encodes CASLSDRVNLYGYTF.

The gene calls are TRBV7-8 and TRBJ1-2; TRBD1 matches 9 bases. The CDR3 loop spans 13 amino acids. Germline assignment: CDR1 SGHVS and CDR2 FQNEAQ. V was clipped by 5 bases and J by 8 bases; unmatched bases: 6. This chain's CDR3 is CASSPDRGRGYTF. CDR3 nucleotides: TGTGCCAGCAGCCCGGACAGGGGCAGAGGCTACACCTTC.

The rearrangement links TRBV11-1 to TRBJ2-4; maybe TRBD1 (5 bases). Germline-derived CDR1 and CDR2 are SGHAT and FQDESV (reference sequence). The V gene lost 3 bases and the J gene lost 4 bases, with 7 bases spanning the gap. The CDR3 sequence is 13 residues long. The CDR3 loop reads CASSLGPKNIQYF. The CDR3 DNA is TGTGCCAGCAGCTTGGGGCCTAAAAACATTCAGTACTTC.

The gene calls are TRBV28 and TRBJ1-5; D might be TRBD1 (6 bases). This CDR3 is built from 16 residues. V gave up 2 bases and J gave up 0 bases, with 11 bases separating them. Germline V gene data show CDR1 as MDHEN and CDR2 as SYDVKM. The CDR3 protein is CASSLRSGASNQPQHF. CDR3 sequence (DNA): TGTGCCAGCAGTTTACGGTCAGGGGCTAGCAATCAGCCCCAGCATTTT. The full variable domain, rest sourced from reference TRBV28 and TRBJ1-5, is DVKVTQSSRYLVKRTGEKVFLECVQDMDHENMFWYRQDPGLGLRLIYFSYDVKMKEKGDIPEGYSVSREKKERFSLILESASTNQTSMYLCASSLRSGASNQPQHFGDGTRLSIL.

The chain recombines TRBV6-5 with TRBJ2-1; tentatively, D is TRBD1 or TRBD2 (6 bases each). This CDR3 contains 14 residues. The germline CDR1 and CDR2 sequences are MNHEY and SVGAGI. V was pared by 2 bases and J by 8 bases, with 13 bases between. CDR3 nucleotide sequence: TGTGCCAGCAGTTACGGGGGGCACGGCGATGAGCAGTTCTTC. Translated, it gives CASSYGGHGDEQFF.

The gene calls are TRBV4-1 and TRBJ2-1; 9 nucleotides match TRBD1. Germline CDR1 reads MGHRA; CDR2 reads YSYEKL. CDR3 length equals 15 residues. Unmatched junction bases numbered 5, after V lost 0 bases and J lost 8 bases. The CDR3: CASSQEGQGGDEQFF. The CDR3 DNA reads TGCGCCAGCAGCCAAGAGGGACAGGGAGGGGATGAGCAGTTCTTC.

The chain's CDR3 is CASSQDRRNEQFF. CDR3 coding DNA: TGTGCCAGCAGTCAGGACAGGAGAAATGAGCAGTTCTTC. The chain joins TRBV7-9 to TRBJ2-1; the match to TRBD1 covers 7 bases. Germline V CDR1 and CDR2: SEHNR, FQNEAQ (reference sequence). The CDR3 covers 13 residues. V shed 6 bases and J 7 bases; nucleotides not matched to a gene: 6.

This clone was seen a few times. The chain joins TRBV15 to TRBJ1-2; perhaps TRBD1 as D (5 bases). This CDR3 contains 14 residues. CDR1 LNHNV and CDR2 YYDKDF come from the germline V gene (reference sequence). The V end lost 0 bases, the J end lost 7 bases, and 12 bases lay between the germline ends. CDR3 bases: TGTGCCACCAGCAGAGATCAGGGTGAAAGTGGCTACACCTTC. It encodes CATSRDQGESGYTF.

The chain recombines TRBV19 with TRBJ1-2; 10 bases fit TRBD1. The V gene end was trimmed by 5 bases and the J gene end by 10 bases; junction bases not matched to a gene: 13. CDR3 length: 15 amino acids. Germline V gives CDR1 LNHDA, CDR2 SQIVND (reference sequence). CDR3 bases: TGTGCCAGTAGTCCTTCGAGGACAGGGGGAGAGGACTACACCTTC. This translates into CASSPSRTGGEDYTF.

The chain employs TRBV11-3 and TRBJ2-2, with a tentative D call TRBD2 (6 bases). The CDR3 runs to 15 residues. The germline V gene has CDR1 SGHNT and CDR2 YENEEA. Trimming removed 3 bases from V and 1 base from J, with 9 bases in between. Here the CDR3 DNA reads TGTGCCAGCAGCTTGGGGGGAGTGAACACCGGGGAGCTGTTTTTT. It encodes CASSLGGVNTGELFF.